This TCR beta chain was captured by sequencing in a study of CD8 T cells in ankylosing spondylitis. General study points: Earlier studies detected some motif variants in reactive arthritis synovial fluid and blood. Reportedly, significant enrichment of disease-linked clones occurred in matched ankylosing spondylitis synovial fluid.

Only a few counts were recorded for this clonotype. Antigen unknown. From the 5' RACE reads, TCRdb called clonotypes with MiXCR, one entry per CDR3 protein. The sample has around 340,000 distinct CDR3 sequences; about 20% are singletons. J lost 3 bases, V lost 9 bases, and 8 bases had no gene match. Germline loops: CDR1 KGHDR, CDR2 SFDVKD. The CDR3 covers 15 residues. This clonotype was obtained from a male donor with ankylosing spondylitis or in good health (not recorded which). V usage is TRBV24-1 and J usage is TRBJ2-5; TRBD2 aligns across 11 bases. The sample taken for sequencing was blood, either unsorted or a sorted T cell fraction (not recorded which). The CDR3 bases are TGTGCCACCCGTACCGGGACTAGCGGAGAAGAGACCCAGTACTTC. Its translation is CATRTGTSGEETQYF.